One sample yielded the 26 T cell receptor beta chains listed below, sequenced in a study of OX40 agonist ivuxolimab in advanced cancers. Using immunoSEQ multiplex PCR, the repertoire was profiled, and TCRdb retains in-frame clones only, with some absent. In the table there are over 50,000 clones, about nine tenths of which are singletons. The sequencing used CD4+ or CD8+ T cells sorted from blood, collected in a trial of the OX40 agonist ivuxolimab. These receptors all stem from an adult with an advanced solid tumor such as melanoma, head and neck, liver or kidney cancer.

The V and J genes are TRBV9 and TRBJ1-2; the D gene is possibly TRBD1 (5 bases). The CDR3 spans 13 residues. CDR1 is SGDLS and CDR2 is YYNGEE in the germline V gene. V was cut by 4 bases and J by 7 bases, with 14 bases left in between. The CDR3 DNA follows: TGTGCCAGCAGCCCCGGGGGGGGACGTGGCTACACCTTC. The encoded protein is CASSPGGGRGYTF. Using reference TRBV9 and TRBJ1-2 for the parts outside the CDR3, the full variable domain is DSGVTQTPKHLITATGQRVTLRCSPRSGDLSVYWYQQSLDQGLQFLIQYYNGEERAKGNILERFSAQQFPDLHSELNLSSLELGDSALYFCASSPGGGRGYTFGSGTRLTVV.

The chain has TRBV14 and TRBJ2-7, with D possibly being TRBD1 (5 bases). The germline V gene has CDR1 SGHDN and CDR2 FVKESK. This CDR3 has 13 amino acids. With 2 bases removed from V and 5 bases from J, the gap between germline ends came to 10 bases. In nucleotides, the CDR3 is TGTGCCAGCAGCCAATTTTCAGGGAACGAGCAGTACTTC. Translating it yields CASSQFSGNEQYF. The full variable domain, with the rest looked up from reference TRBV14 and TRBJ2-7, is EAGVTQFPSHSVIEKGQTVTLRCDPISGHDNLYWYRRVMGKEIKFLLHFVKESKQDESGMPNNRFLAERTGGTYSTLKVQPAELEDSGVYFCASSQFSGNEQYFGPGTRLTVT.

The chain employs TRBV4-3 and TRBJ2-7; 10 nucleotides agree with TRBD1. Unmatched junction bases numbered 3, after V lost 1 base and J lost 0 bases. The germline V gene has CDR1 LGHNA and CDR2 YSLEER. The CDR3 extends over 16 amino acids. The CDR3 DNA is TGCGCCAGCAGCCAAGGACAGGGGGCCGACTCCTACGAGCAGTACTTC. This gives the protein CASSQGQGADSYEQYF.

The chain employs TRBV29-1 and TRBJ1-5; possibly TRBD1 for D (5 bases). V gave up 6 bases and J gave up 2 bases, with 8 bases separating them. Looked up from germline, CDR1 is SQVTM and CDR2 is ANQGSEA. There are 12 residues in the CDR3. The CDR3: CSVRDGNQPQHF. In nucleotides, the CDR3 is TGCAGCGTCCGGGACGGCAATCAGCCCCAGCATTTT.

The chain recombines TRBV19 with TRBJ1-1; possibly TRBD1 for D (5 bases). The germline V and J ends were trimmed by 7 bases and 0 bases, with 21 bases remaining between them. Germline V lookup: CDR1 LNHDA, CDR2 SQIVND (reference sequence). The CDR3 is made up of 17 amino acids. The CDR3 sequence is CASIPVGEGRLNTEAFF. The CDR3 DNA is TGTGCCAGTATTCCCGTTGGGGAGGGGAGATTGAACACTGAAGCTTTCTTT.

In its sample, this clone was seen once. This rearrangement joins TRBV19 to TRBJ2-2; 8 nucleotides agree with TRBD1. Looked up from germline, CDR1 is LNHDA and CDR2 is SQIVND (reference sequence). J lost 2 bases, V lost 5 bases, and 7 bases had no gene match. The CDR3 has 16 amino acids. DNA for the CDR3: TGTGCCAGTAGTGACAGGGGCCTCCTAAACACCGGGGAGCTGTTTTTT. This encodes CASSDRGLLNTGELFF.

The rearrangement links TRBV5-8 to TRBJ1-2, with D possibly being TRBD1 (5 bases). CDR1 and CDR2 (germline): SGHTS, YDEGEE. This CDR3 is built from 15 residues. Trimming removed 0 bases at V and 3 bases at J, with 12 bases between. The CDR3: CASSLAGGSDYGYTF. For the CDR3, the DNA is TGTGCCAGCAGCTTGGCCGGGGGGTCTGACTATGGCTACACCTTC. Filled out from reference TRBV5-8 and TRBJ1-2, the complete variable domain reads EAGVTQSPTHLIKTRGQQATLRCSPISGHTSVYWYQQALGLGLQFLLWYDEGEERNRGNFPPRFSGRQFPNYSSELNVNALELEDSALYLCASSLAGGSDYGYTFGSGTRLTVV.

V gene TRBV27 combines with J gene TRBJ2-7; 7 bases fit TRBD1. Germline CDR1 MNHEY, CDR2 SMNVEV (reference sequence). V shed 0 bases and J 0 bases; nucleotides not matched to a gene: 5. This CDR3 is 16 amino acids long. CDR3 protein: CASSLSTTGSSYEQYF. CDR3 nucleotide sequence: TGTGCCAGCAGTTTATCGACGACAGGGAGCTCCTACGAGCAGTACTTC.

This rearrangement joins TRBV7-9 to TRBJ2-6; D possibly corresponds to TRBD2 (6 bases). CDR1 is SEHNR, CDR2 FQNEAQ, per germline (reference sequence). There are 19 residues in the CDR3. V shed 5 bases and J shed 1 base, with 21 bases lying between them. CDR3 in DNA: TGTGCCAGCAGCCCGAGCAGGAGGGAGGATCGTTCTGGGGCCAACGTCCTGACTTTC. Amino acids: CASSPSRREDRSGANVLTF.

V and J are TRBV6-5 and TRBJ2-1; 7 nucleotides align to TRBD2. The CDR3 runs to 13 residues. From germline, CDR1 is MNHEY and CDR2 SVGAGI. The ends lost 8 bases at V and 6 bases at J; junction bases unmatched: 7. CDR3 sequence: CASSVSSGNEQFF. CDR3 coding DNA: TGTGCCAGCTCCGTCTCTAGCGGCAATGAGCAGTTCTTC.

This clone has only a few counts. Other DNA sequences in this specimen translate into the identical CDR3. The V call is TRBV29-1, the J call TRBJ1-1, with a tentative D call TRBD1 (6 bases). The germline CDR1 and CDR2 sequences are SQVTM and ANQGSEA. The CDR3 runs 13 residues. Trimming took off 3 bases at V and 5 bases at J, with 13 bases between the two ends. CDR3: CSVEGGGGTEAFF. DNA for the CDR3: TGCAGCGTTGAGGGGGGGGGCGGAACTGAAGCTTTCTTT.

The genes are TRBV5-1 and TRBJ2-1; possible D gene TRBD2, 5 bases. There are 14 residues in the CDR3. CDR1 and CDR2 (germline): SGHRS, YFSETQ. V was cut by 2 bases and J by 5 bases, with 11 bases left in between. The CDR3: CASSFSGVNNEQFF. The DNA for the CDR3 is TGCGCCAGCAGCTTCTCCGGGGTCAACAATGAGCAGTTCTTC.

There are a few counts of this clone. The V and J genes are TRBV5-4 and TRBJ1-1; weak D call: TRBD1 (6 bases). The CDR3 runs to 13 residues. Trimming pared 3 bases from V and 6 bases from J, leaving 12 bases between. CDR1 and CDR2 (germline): SGHNT, YYREEE (reference sequence). CDR3 amino acids: CASSSRGEAEAFF. The CDR3 DNA is TGTGCCAGCAGCTCAAGGGGGGAGGCTGAAGCTTTCTTT.

The chain uses TRBV19 and TRBJ2-7; D gene ambiguous. The V gene's germline CDR1 is LNHDA and CDR2 SQIVND (reference sequence). The V and J ends lost 1 base and 6 bases respectively, with 7 bases between them. The CDR3 sequence is 12 residues long. This CDR3 is CASSIARAEQYF. The CDR3 region has the DNA TGTGCCAGTAGTATAGCTAGGGCCGAGCAGTACTTC.

This clone came up once. The chain employs TRBV6-1 and TRBJ2-7; TRBD2 is a possible D gene (5 bases). Germline loops: CDR1 MNHNS, CDR2 SASEGT. Trimming shortened V by 6 bases and J by 2 bases, and 11 bases separated the two germline ends. The CDR3 totals 13 residues. As DNA, the CDR3 is TGTGCCAGCAGCCGGGATGTAGCCTACGAGCAGTACTTC. Amino acid sequence: CASSRDVAYEQYF.

This sequence joins TRBV4-1 and TRBJ1-1; D call uncertain. Deletions cut 5 bases from V and 4 bases from J, with 14 bases between. The germline CDR1 and CDR2 sequences are MGHRA and YSYEKL. The CDR3 totals 14 residues. The CDR3 loop reads CASSAFGRGTEAFF. CDR3 in DNA: TGCGCCAGCAGCGCTTTCGGTCGGGGCACTGAAGCTTTCTTT.

The CDR3: CASSEISPQINEKLFF. For the CDR3, the DNA is TGTGCCAGCAGTGAAATAAGCCCGCAGATTAATGAAAAACTGTTTTTT. The chain uses TRBV2 and TRBJ1-4; D call uncertain. The V gene lost 2 bases and the J gene lost 4 bases, with 14 bases spanning the gap. Germline assignment: CDR1 SNHLY and CDR2 FYNNEI. This CDR3 is 16 amino acids long.

V usage is TRBV10-2 and J usage is TRBJ2-7; 9 bases agree with TRBD1. This CDR3 region has 19 residues. Trimming at V came to 4 bases and at J to 7 bases, leaving 23 bases not matched to a gene. Germline CDR1 reads WSHSY; CDR2 reads SAAADI. The CDR3 reads CASSVTGGLLVTNVDEQYF. DNA for the CDR3: TGCGCCAGCAGTGTAACAGGGGGCCTCCTCGTGACCAATGTTGATGAGCAGTACTTC.

The J gene is TRBJ1-1, the V gene TRBV7-9; no firm D call. The CDR3 sequence is 12 residues long. Germline values: CDR1 SEHNR, CDR2 FQNEAQ (reference sequence). The V gene lost 2 bases and the J gene lost 3 bases, with 4 bases spanning the gap. CDR3 in amino acids: CASSLMDTEAFF. CDR3 nucleotides: TGTGCCAGCAGCTTAATGGACACTGAAGCTTTCTTT. The variable domain in full, with the rest retrieved from reference TRBV7-9 and TRBJ1-1, is DTGVSQNPRHKITKRGQNVTFRCDPISEHNRLYWYRQTLGQGPEFLTYFQNEAQLEKSRLLSDRFSAERPKGSFSTLEIQRTEQGDSAMYLCASSLMDTEAFFGQGTRLTVV.

This clone was seen a single time. The chain is built from TRBV7-9 and TRBJ2-1; 7 nucleotides align to TRBD2. This CDR3 region has 15 residues. CDR1 is SEHNR, CDR2 FQNEAQ, per germline (reference sequence). Losses at the gene ends were 6 bases for V and 1 base for J; bases not matched to a gene: 6. This CDR3 reads CASSMDGGSYNEQFF. The CDR3 DNA reads TGTGCCAGCAGTATGGACGGGGGGTCCTACAATGAGCAGTTCTTC.

This rearrangement joins TRBV28 to TRBJ2-7, with TRBD2 matching 12 bases. This CDR3 is 15 amino acids long. Germline CDR1 reads MDHEN; CDR2 reads SYDVKM. V shed 4 bases and J 2 bases; nucleotides not matched to a gene: 3. The CDR3 protein is CASSSLAGGPYEQYF. DNA of the CDR3: TGTGCCAGCAGTTCTCTAGCGGGAGGGCCCTACGAGCAGTACTTC.

V gene TRBV28 combines with J gene TRBJ1-1; D is ambiguous. Trimming cost V 6 bases and J 2 bases, with 4 bases left between them. The CDR3 is 11 residues long. In germline, CDR1 is MDHEN, CDR2 SYDVKM. This CDR3 is CASRRNTEAFF. The CDR3 DNA reads TGTGCCAGCAGACGAAACACTGAAGCTTTCTTT.

This sequence joins TRBV19 and TRBJ2-1; D remains ambiguous. CDR1 and CDR2 from the germline V gene are LNHDA and SQIVND (reference sequence). The CDR3 is 14 residues long. V was trimmed by 3 bases and J by 3 bases, leaving 9 bases between them. CDR3 DNA sequence: TGTGCCAGTAGTATTTCCAGTCTCTACAATGAGCAGTTCTTC. It codes for CASSISSLYNEQFF.

This rearrangement joins TRBV7-3 to TRBJ2-3, with D unclear. Germline CDR1 is SGHTA and CDR2 is FQGTGA. The CDR3 runs 14 residues. Between the trimmed V and J ends, which lost 4 bases and 1 base, there was a span of 9 bases. The CDR3, as DNA: TGTGCCAGCAGCTCCTCCCTAGGCACAGATACGCAGTATTTT. This gives the protein CASSSSLGTDTQYF.

Comment on this clone: At one boundary the junction diverges from the germline segment, which might be a read error. The chain couples TRBV7-2 to TRBJ2-3, with 10 bases matching TRBD2. Germline lookup yields CDR1 SGHTA and CDR2 FQGNSA. This CDR3 region has 15 residues. The CDR3 loop is CASSVAGGITDTQYF. The CDR3 DNA reads TGTGCCAGCAGCGTAGCGGGAGGCATCACAGATACGCAGTATTTT.

The genes are TRBV7-6 and TRBJ2-7; 13 positions match TRBD2. The CDR3 has 19 amino acids. V lost 5 bases, J lost 0 bases, and 13 bases stayed unmatched. The V gene's germline CDR1 is SGHVS and CDR2 FNYEAQ. In nucleotides, the CDR3 is TGTGCCAGCAGCGCCGCACCGGGACTAGCGGGACTAGACTCCTACGAGCAGTACTTC. Its translation is CASSAAPGLAGLDSYEQYF.